This T cell receptor (beta chain) came from a study of cytomegalovirus exposure and HLA in healthy donors. Donors showed nominal health when sampled, although they likely had unrecorded immune exposures. The study's findings and limits: Excluded were some V segments that proved indistinguishable, including TRBV6-2 and TRBV6-3. Cytomegalovirus status was reportedly diagnosed by the classifier with high specificity and sensitivity.

On this clone: Its specificity is unknown.

Trimming shortened V by 5 bases and J by 1 base, and 18 bases separated the two germline ends. The length of the CDR3 is 16 residues. CDR1 and CDR2 (germline): MDHEN, SYDVKM. A multiplex PCR was run with 60 Vbeta primers and 13 Jbeta primers. Study processing details: As a later analysis found, there were around 86 million unique TCR beta chains, of which some 10 million were shared. The assay was immunoSEQ multiplex PCR, and TCRdb's table has in-frame clones only and misses some. D and trimming come from the DNA, and the V and J calls and clone size come from that table. Of about 130,000 clones in the sample, 80% were seen once.

This receptor was taken from a man between 25 and 39 years old in good health. Sequencing was done on a sample of PBMCs. This chain links TRBV28 with TRBJ2-7, with D unclear. CDR3: CASSPSESTGSYEQYF. CDR3 coding DNA: TGTGCCAGCAGTCCCTCTGAATCGACTGGTTCCTACGAGCAGTACTTC. Based on the CDR3 plus reference TRBV28 and TRBJ2-7, the full variable domain is DVKVTQSSRYLVKRTGEKVFLECVQDMDHENMFWYRQDPGLGLRLIYFSYDVKMKEKGDIPEGYSVSREKKERFSLILESASTNQTSMYLCASSPSESTGSYEQYFGPGTRLTVT.